This T cell receptor (beta chain) was sequenced in a study of T cells in Graves' hyperthyroidism and ophthalmopathy. This CDR3 spans 15 amino acids. V gave up 6 bases and J gave up 10 bases, with 19 bases separating them. Researchers amplified the TCR beta CDR3 regions from RNA transcripts. A first-round RT-PCR of the TCR CDR3 used the HTBI primer set. TCRdb reanalysed the multiplex PCR reads using MiXCR and keeps one entry per CDR3 protein. The table records 340,000 or so distinct CDR3 sequences, roughly a fifth of them present only once. The chain links TRBV12-3 or TRBV12-4 to TRBJ1-6; a possible D gene is TRBD1 (6 bases). The source material was blood. This receptor was taken from a woman aged 45-65 years with Graves' hyperthyroidism. The CDR3 spells CASRLQTQGTSPLHF. Written as DNA, the CDR3 is TGTGCCAGCAGGCTCCAAACCCAGGGGACCTCACCCCTCCACTTT.